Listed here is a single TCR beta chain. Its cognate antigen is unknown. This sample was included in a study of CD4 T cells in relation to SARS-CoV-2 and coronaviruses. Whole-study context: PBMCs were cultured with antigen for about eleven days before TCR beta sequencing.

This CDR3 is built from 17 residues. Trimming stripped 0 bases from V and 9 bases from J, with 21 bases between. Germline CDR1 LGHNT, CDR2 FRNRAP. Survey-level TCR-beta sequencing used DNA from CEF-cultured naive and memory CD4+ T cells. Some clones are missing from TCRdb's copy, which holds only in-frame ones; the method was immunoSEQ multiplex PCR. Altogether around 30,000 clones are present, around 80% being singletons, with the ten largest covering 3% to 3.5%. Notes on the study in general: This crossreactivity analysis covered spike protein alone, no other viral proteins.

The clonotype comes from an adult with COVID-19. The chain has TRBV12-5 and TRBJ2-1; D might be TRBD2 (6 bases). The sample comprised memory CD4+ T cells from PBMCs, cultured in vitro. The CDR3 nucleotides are TGTGCTAGTGGTTTGGTACTAACGGGAGCTGTTGACGGTGAGCAGTTCTTC. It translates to CASGLVLTGAVDGEQFF.